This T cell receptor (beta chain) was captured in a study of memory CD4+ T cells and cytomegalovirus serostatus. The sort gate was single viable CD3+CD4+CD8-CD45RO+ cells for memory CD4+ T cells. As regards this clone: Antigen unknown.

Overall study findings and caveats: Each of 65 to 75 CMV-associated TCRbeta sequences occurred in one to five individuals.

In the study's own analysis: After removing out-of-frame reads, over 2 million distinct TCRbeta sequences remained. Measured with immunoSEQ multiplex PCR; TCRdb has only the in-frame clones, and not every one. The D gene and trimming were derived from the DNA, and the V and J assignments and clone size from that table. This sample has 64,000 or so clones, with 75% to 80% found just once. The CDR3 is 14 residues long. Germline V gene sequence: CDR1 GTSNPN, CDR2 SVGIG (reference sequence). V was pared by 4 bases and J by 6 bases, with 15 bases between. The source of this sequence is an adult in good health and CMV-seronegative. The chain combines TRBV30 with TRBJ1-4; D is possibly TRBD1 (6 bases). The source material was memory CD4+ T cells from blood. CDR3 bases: TGTGCCTGGAACTCGGGGGGGGCGGATGAAAAACTGTTTTTT. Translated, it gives CAWNSGGADEKLFF.